The 28 T cell receptor beta chains below come from one sample, sequenced in a study of cytotoxic CD8 clonotypes in ibrutinib-treated CLL. TCRdb's table, derived via immunoSEQ multiplex PCR, lists solely in-frame clones and lacks some. The table has about 85,000 clones, 75% to 85% seen once; the top ten hold around 5%. Sequenced material: PBMCs, taken after 12 months of ibrutinib treatment. The source is a human donor with chronic lymphocytic leukemia.

The chain combines TRBV21-1 with TRBJ1-5; no DNA check was done on the table's D call, TRBD1. TRBV21-1 is a known pseudogene. CDR3 length: 15 amino acids. The CDR3 reads CASSKGRGLNQPQHF. The CDR3 DNA follows: TGTGCCAGCAGCAAAGGAAGGGGCCTCAATCAGCCCCAGCATTTT.

This clone was seen a handful of times. This sequence joins TRBV30 and TRBJ2-3; 7 positions match TRBD1. Germline assignment: CDR1 GTSNPN and CDR2 SVGIG (reference sequence). V lost 4 bases and J lost 6; bases outside the gene matches: 7. The CDR3 is made up of 13 amino acids. The CDR3 sequence is CAWNVGGADTQYF. The CDR3 DNA sequence: TGTGCCTGGAACGTAGGGGGCGCCGATACGCAGTATTTT.

The chain combines TRBV7-2 with TRBJ1-1; 9 nucleotides match TRBD1. The V gene's germline CDR1 is SGHTA and CDR2 FQGNSA. This CDR3 has 14 residues. V dropped 7 bases and J dropped 1; count of bases not matched to a gene: 4. CDR3 sequence: CASTPQGANTEAFF. The DNA for the CDR3 is TGTGCCAGCACCCCACAGGGGGCGAACACTGAAGCTTTCTTT.

The CDR3 protein is CASSYSRQEKLFF. For the CDR3, the DNA is TGTGCCAGCAGTTACTCGAGACAGGAAAAACTGTTTTTT. This chain joins TRBV6-5 and TRBJ1-4; possible D gene TRBD1, 5 bases. CDR1 and CDR2 (germline): MNHEY, SVGAGI. Trimming cost V 0 bases and J 8 bases, with 7 bases left between them. This CDR3 contains 13 residues.

The chain is built from TRBV7-2 and TRBJ1-1; D remains ambiguous. The CDR3 is 13 amino acids. Germline CDR1 and CDR2: SGHTA and FQGNSA. V lost 8 bases and J 1 base, leaving 11 bases between the germline ends. DNA for the CDR3: TGTGCCAGCGGGTGGGTGGGGAACACTGAAGCTTTCTTT. Residues: CASGWVGNTEAFF.

This chain joins TRBV7-8 and TRBJ2-7; 8 bases are shared with TRBD2. The V gene end was trimmed by 1 base and the J gene end by 0 bases; junction bases not matched to a gene: 2. The CDR3 extends over 15 amino acids. CDR1 is SGHVS, CDR2 FQNEAQ, per germline. CDR3 protein: CASSLGGGISYEQYF. CDR3 nucleotides: TGTGCCAGCAGCTTAGGCGGGGGGATCTCCTACGAGCAGTACTTC.

This clone was recorded only once. CDR3 sequence (DNA): TGTGCCAGCAGCGGCGGCTACAGGGCACCCACTGAAGCTTTCTTT. It is translated as CASSGGYRAPTEAFF. J is TRBJ1-1 and V is TRBV5-6; weak D call: TRBD1 (6 bases). V lost 4 bases to trimming and J lost 4 bases, with 17 bases between them. The CDR3 runs 15 residues. Germline V CDR1 and CDR2: SGHDT, YYEEEE.

The chain joins TRBV28 to TRBJ2-1, with 9 bases matching TRBD1. V was pared by 3 bases and J by 9 bases, with 12 bases of the junction left unmatched. Germline V gene lookup returns CDR1 MDHEN and CDR2 SYDVKM. The CDR3 is 16 amino acids. The CDR3 DNA is TGTGCCAGCAGTTTGCCCGGACAGGGGCTAGGGGGTGAGCAGTTCTTC. This sequence encodes CASSLPGQGLGGEQFF.

Comments on this clone: Possible read error: a much larger clone is one base away. Distinct nucleotide sequences in the sample also encode this CDR3. The V gene is TRBV5-1, the J gene TRBJ2-3; D remains ambiguous. This CDR3 is 11 amino acids long. Germline V gives CDR1 SGHRS, CDR2 YFSETQ. Trimming shortened V by 0 bases and J by 6 bases, and 2 bases separated the two germline ends. CDR3 amino acids: CASSLGDTQYF. DNA of the CDR3: TGCGCCAGCAGCTTGGGGGATACGCAGTATTTT.

This clone was recorded only once. The V gene is TRBV7-2, the J gene TRBJ2-3; D gene ambiguous. CDR1 and CDR2 (germline): SGHTA, FQGNSA. V was clipped by 4 bases and J by 7 bases, with 9 bases between them. The CDR3 has 12 amino acids. The CDR3 DNA sequence: TGTGCCAGCAGCTCAGATATTTATACGCAGTATTTT. Protein product: CASSSDIYTQYF.

The genes are TRBV4-3 and TRBJ2-5; D might be TRBD1 (8 bases). This CDR3 spans 15 amino acids. V lost 4 bases to trimming and J lost 4 bases, with 16 bases between them. CDR1 is LGHNA and CDR2 is YSLEER in the germline V gene. The CDR3 region is CASSRTGGGGETQYF. CDR3 in DNA: TGCGCCAGCAGCCGTACAGGGGGGGGAGGAGAGACCCAGTACTTC.

This chain links TRBV6-4 with TRBJ1-1, with a weak D call TRBD1 (5 bases). The CDR3 is 15 amino acids. The germline V gene has CDR1 MRHNA and CDR2 SNTAGT. V was trimmed by 2 bases and J by 4 bases, leaving 14 bases between them. CDR3 protein: CASSDSGAGGTEAFF. The DNA for the CDR3 is TGTGCCAGCAGTGACAGTGGGGCTGGGGGCACTGAAGCTTTCTTT.

The chain couples TRBV7-8 to TRBJ2-7; D not certain. CDR3 length equals 15 residues. V lost 5 bases to trimming and J lost 5 bases, with 19 bases between them. The germline CDR1 and CDR2 sequences are SGHVS and FQNEAQ. Here the CDR3 DNA reads TGTGCCAGCAGCCCCCAGGTAGGCAGGAGCAACGAGCAGTACTTC. Translating gives CASSPQVGRSNEQYF.

This clone came up once. The chain carries TRBV5-1 and TRBJ1-6; TRBD1 might be the D (5 bases). Germline loops: CDR1 SGHRS, CDR2 YFSETQ. The CDR3 has 15 amino acids. V dropped 0 bases and J dropped 10 bases, with 14 bases sitting between them. CDR3 DNA sequence: TGCGCCAGCAGCTTGGCAGGGCTGGGACGCTCACCCCTCCACTTT. Amino acid sequence: CASSLAGLGRSPLHF.

The chain has TRBV2 and TRBJ1-5; D remains ambiguous. Trimming removed 3 bases from V and 0 bases from J, with 15 bases in between. The germline gives CDR1 SNHLY, CDR2 FYNNEI. This CDR3 contains 17 residues. Here the CDR3 reads CASSDAVTIDSNQPQHF. The CDR3 DNA follows: TGTGCCAGCAGTGACGCGGTAACCATTGATAGCAATCAGCCCCAGCATTTT.

This sequence joins TRBV18 and TRBJ1-2; 11 nucleotides match TRBD1. Trimming at V came to 6 bases and at J to 3 bases, leaving 6 bases not matched to a gene. The CDR3 consists of 15 residues. Germline V gene data show CDR1 as KGHSH and CDR2 as LQKENI. The CDR3 sequence is CASSPGQGVDYGYTF. CDR3 DNA sequence: TGTGCCAGCTCCCCGGGACAGGGGGTCGACTATGGCTACACCTTC. The entire variable domain, with the rest obtained from reference TRBV18 and TRBJ1-2, is as follows: NAGVMQNPRHLVRRRGQEARLRCSPMKGHSHVYWYRQLPEEGLKFMVYLQKENIIDESGMPKERFSAEFPKEGPSILRIQQVVRGDSAAYFCASSPGQGVDYGYTFGSGTRLTVV.

The chain joins TRBV7-9 to TRBJ2-7; D not resolved. Trimming cost V 8 bases and J 7 bases, with 15 bases left between them. The V gene's germline CDR1 is SEHNR and CDR2 FQNEAQ (reference sequence). The CDR3 contains 12 residues. The CDR3 protein is CASAADASEQYF. In DNA form, the CDR3 reads TGTGCCAGCGCGGCAGACGCCTCGGAGCAGTACTTC.

Here the CDR3 DNA reads TGTGCCAGTCTCATGCAGCAGGGAGAGACCCAGTACTTC. Protein product: CASLMQQGETQYF. The chain joins TRBV7-2 to TRBJ2-5; D may be TRBD1 (5 bases). Trimming took off 9 bases at V and 4 bases at J, with 15 bases between the two ends. The CDR3 has 13 residues. The V gene's germline CDR1 is SGHTA and CDR2 FQGNSA. Looking up the rest from reference TRBV7-2 and TRBJ2-5 gives the full variable domain: GAGVSQSPSNKVTEKGKDVELRCDPISGHTALYWYRQSLGQGLEFLIYFQGNSAPDKSGLPSDRFSAERTGGSVSTLTIQRTQQEDSAVYLCASLMQQGETQYFGPGTRLLVL.

The chain has TRBV11-1 and TRBJ2-3, with 7 bases identical to TRBD1. The germline gives CDR1 SGHAT, CDR2 FQDESV (reference sequence). V lost 6 bases to trimming and J lost 2 bases; unmatched junction nucleotides: 5. The CDR3 is 14 amino acids. CDR3 sequence (DNA): TGTGCCAGCAGATCGGACAGGTCCACAGATACGCAGTATTTT. Amino acid sequence: CASRSDRSTDTQYF.

The chain recombines TRBV10-3 with TRBJ1-1; 9 bases are shared with TRBD1. With V trimmed by 6 bases and J by 3 bases, 5 bases remained unmatched. Germline CDR1 and CDR2: ENHRY and SYGVKD. This CDR3 spans 14 amino acids. The CDR3 spells CAIRGTGLDTEAFF. In DNA form, the CDR3 reads TGTGCCATCAGGGGGACAGGGTTGGACACTGAAGCTTTCTTT.

This rearrangement joins TRBV28 to TRBJ2-5; 10 bases fit TRBD1. Germline V lookup: CDR1 MDHEN, CDR2 SYDVKM. The CDR3 sequence is 14 residues long. V trimming: 6 bases; J trimming: 7 bases; junction bases outside the gene matches: 8. The CDR3 reads CASRGTGARGTQYF. The CDR3 DNA sequence: TGTGCCAGCAGGGGGACAGGGGCTAGGGGGACCCAGTACTTC.

The chain uses TRBV7-2 and TRBJ2-4; D gene ambiguous. V was cut by 1 base and J by 5 bases, with 0 bases left in between. The CDR3 runs 11 residues. Germline values: CDR1 SGHTA, CDR2 FQGNSA. CDR3: CASSLENIQYF. The CDR3 region has the DNA TGTGCCAGCAGCTTAGAAAACATTCAGTACTTC.

V usage is TRBV18 and J usage is TRBJ2-7, with D perhaps given as TRBD1 or TRBD2 (6 bases each). Germline V gene sequence: CDR1 KGHSH, CDR2 LQKENI. This CDR3 contains 14 residues. V dropped 6 bases and J dropped 5 bases, with 17 bases sitting between them. CDR3 sequence: CASSPPPGAHEQYF. As DNA, the CDR3 is TGTGCCAGCTCGCCTCCCCCGGGGGCCCACGAGCAGTACTTC.

The rearrangement joins TRBV28 to TRBJ2-7; TRBD1 agrees at 7 bases. Per the germline V gene, CDR1 is MDHEN and CDR2 is SYDVKM. The CDR3 spans 13 residues. V shed 5 bases, J shed 3 bases, and the junction held 4 bases outside the gene matches. CDR3 region: CASSPHRGYEQYF. The DNA for the CDR3 is TGTGCCAGCAGTCCCCACAGGGGCTACGAGCAGTACTTC.

This chain joins TRBV2 and TRBJ1-2; a possible D gene is TRBD1 (5 bases). Germline V gene sequence: CDR1 SNHLY, CDR2 FYNNEI. Trimming stripped 8 bases from V and 2 bases from J, with 12 bases between. The CDR3 is made up of 13 amino acids. The CDR3 sequence: CASHDRENYGYTF. In nucleotides, the CDR3 is TGTGCCAGCCACGACAGAGAGAACTATGGCTACACCTTC.

This clone was observed a few times. The chain joins TRBV10-3 to TRBJ2-7; 8 bases are a match to TRBD1. Germline loops: CDR1 ENHRY, CDR2 SYGVKD. V lost 10 bases, J lost 4 bases, and 6 bases stayed unmatched. This CDR3 is 12 amino acids long. CDR3 in amino acids: CATGQGPYEQYF. The CDR3 bases are TGTGCCACCGGACAGGGCCCTTACGAGCAGTACTTC.

This clone was detected only once. The chain has TRBV7-3 and TRBJ2-1; D may be TRBD2 (6 bases). V dropped 4 bases and J dropped 1 base, with 11 bases sitting between them. CDR1 and CDR2 from the germline V gene are SGHTA and FQGTGA. The CDR3 sequence is 15 residues long. The chain's CDR3 is CASSSGGESYNEQFF. In DNA, the CDR3 is TGTGCCAGCAGCTCCGGAGGGGAATCCTACAATGAGCAGTTCTTC.

This rearrangement joins TRBV20-1 to TRBJ1-3, with no clear D. The DNA end lines up better with TRBJ2-2; the J call may be wrong. The CDR3 length is 11 residues. Looked up from germline, CDR1 is DFQATT and CDR2 is SNEGSKA (reference sequence). As DNA, the CDR3 is TGCAGTGCCCGTGGGACCGGGGAGCTGTTTTTT. Translated: CSARGTGELFF.